A selection of T cell receptor beta chains follows, all from one sample in a study of CD8 T cells in ankylosing spondylitis. TCRdb independently ran MiXCR on the 5' RACE reads; one entry per CDR3 protein. The sample yields about 800,000 distinct CDR3 sequences, about 10% seen once. What was sequenced was blood, either unsorted or a sorted T cell fraction (not recorded which). These receptor sequences come from a male donor with ankylosing spondylitis. Each CDR3 is given with its conserved first and last residue. D genes are given only for firm matches. Clone size is not always given. Where it is, it says once, few, many or a class for expanded clones.

V gene	clone size	J gene	D gene	CDR3 protein	CDR3 DNA
TRBV20-1	many	TRBJ2-5	NA	CSAKDGAKETQYF	TGCAGTGCTAAGGACGGGGCCAAGGAGACCCAGTACTTC
TRBV2	NA	TRBJ2-3	NA	CASSEARTGYGTQYF	TGTGCCAGCAGTGAAGCGCGGACGGGGTATGGTACGCAGTATTTT
TRBV6-5	few	TRBJ1-1	NA	CASTKDNLEAFF	TGTGCCAGCACCAAGGACAACCTTGAAGCTTTCTTT
TRBV5-1	few	TRBJ2-5	TRBD1	CASSSTGMGETQYF	TGCGCCAGCAGCTCGACAGGGATGGGGGAGACCCAGTACTTC
TRBV9	few	TRBJ2-1	NA	CASSVEPWSGYNEQFF	TGTGCCAGCAGCGTAGAACCCTGGTCAGGATACAATGAGCAGTTCTTC
TRBV28	few	TRBJ2-7	TRBD2	CASSLWTGGPEEQYF	TGTGCCAGCAGTTTATGGACGGGGGGGCCGGAAGAGCAGTACTTC
TRBV10-3	few	TRBJ1-2	NA	CAISDGRNGYTF	TGTGCCATCAGCGACGGACGGAACGGCTACACCTTC
TRBV20-1	NA	TRBJ2-1	NA	CSASGVEGRAYNEQFF	TGCAGTGCTAGTGGGGTAGAAGGACGAGCCTACAATGAGCAGTTCTTC
TRBV7-6	few	TRBJ2-2	TRBD2	CASSYRTSGRTGELFF	TGTGCCAGCAGTTACAGGACTAGCGGGAGAACTGGGGAGCTGTTTTTT
TRBV20-1	few	TRBJ2-7	NA	CSARRDTPYEQYF	TGCAGTGCTAGAAGGGACACTCCCTACGAGCAGTACTTC
TRBV5-8	NA	TRBJ2-3	TRBD1	CASSLPGDRGTDTQYF	TGTGCCAGCAGCTTACCCGGGGACAGGGGAACAGATACGCAGTATTTT
TRBV5-1	NA	TRBJ2-5	NA	CASSLEGAQETQYF	TGCGCCAGCAGCTTGGAGGGTGCGCAAGAGACCCAGTACTTC
TRBV5-1	NA	TRBJ2-2	TRBD2	CASSSLAVTNTGELFF	TGCGCCAGCAGCTCCCTAGCGGTCACTAACACCGGGGAGCTGTTTTTT
TRBV5-5	few	TRBJ2-7	NA	CASRDGGQYGEQYF	TGTGCCAGCAGGGACGGGGGGCAGTACGGCGAGCAGTACTTC
TRBV5-1	few	TRBJ2-7	NA	CASSSDGLGGEQYF	TGCGCCAGCAGCTCCGACGGTCTGGGTGGCGAGCAGTACTTC
TRBV7-2	few	TRBJ1-3	NA	CASSSYDKAIYF	TGTGCCAGCAGCTCCTACGACAAGGCCATATATTTT
TRBV7-2	few	TRBJ2-1	NA	CASSTLTSPFTLNEQFF	TGTGCCAGCAGCACCCTGACTAGTCCCTTTACACTCAATGAGCAGTTCTTC
TRBV6-5	NA	TRBJ1-1	NA	CASTKGIEAFF	TGTGCCAGCACCAAGGGGATTGAAGCTTTCTTT
TRBV10-3	few	TRBJ1-1	NA	CAISDVGHTNTEAFF	TGTGCCATCAGTGATGTGGGCCACACGAACACTGAAGCTTTCTTT
TRBV21-1	NA	TRBJ1-1	NA	CASKGPKNTEAFF	TGTGCCAGCAAGGGACCCAAGAACACTGAAGCTTTCTTT
TRBV15	NA	TRBJ1-1	NA	CATSRVEGLGHTEAFF	TGTGCCACCAGCAGAGTCGAGGGCTTAGGACACACTGAAGCTTTCTTT
TRBV18	NA	TRBJ1-2	NA	CASSPSPGLNNHGYTF	TGTGCCAGCTCACCATCGCCAGGACTCAACAACCATGGCTACACCTTC
TRBV20-1	many	TRBJ2-3	NA	CSARGGRGDTQYF	TGCAGTGCTAGGGGGGGGCGTGGAGATACGCAGTATTTT
TRBV10-3	few	TRBJ2-5	TRBD2	CAISAAGSGVQETQYF	TGTGCCATCAGCGCCGCAGGTAGCGGGGTCCAAGAGACCCAGTACTTC
TRBV7-2	many	TRBJ1-1	NA	CASSFRTQRGTEAFF	TGTGCCAGCAGCTTTCGTACCCAAAGGGGCACTGAAGCTTTCTTT
TRBV5-1	few	TRBJ2-5	NA	CASSLDKETQYF	TGCGCCAGCAGCTTGGATAAAGAGACCCAGTACTTC
TRBV18	few	TRBJ1-2	NA	CASSPAELYGYTF	TGTGCCAGCTCACCGGCGGAACTCTATGGCTACACCTTC
TRBV7-8	NA	TRBJ2-4	NA	CASSLAIKNIQYF	TGTGCCAGCAGCTTAGCAATCAAAAACATTCAGTACTTC